This T cell receptor beta chain was captured in a study of a mutant IDH1 vaccine in newly diagnosed glioma. Profiled with immunoSEQ multiplex PCR; TCRdb holds only in-frame clones, not every one. The sample records 20,000 to 25,000 clones, approximately 86% being singletons. The germline gives CDR1 SEHNR, CDR2 FQNEAQ (reference sequence). The V and J ends lost 1 base and 2 bases respectively, with 15 bases between them. The CDR3 has 17 amino acids. Time point defined: baseline, week 1 (first vaccination visit). Described treatment: pre-vaccination baseline after standard-of-care therapy. This chain connects TRBV7-9 to TRBJ1-5, with D uncertain. Sequenced here: PBMCs, sampled from a glioma patient treated with radiotherapy, temozolomide or both. The sequence was obtained from a man aged 40-49 years with glioma. This chain's CDR3 is CASSLGPLGYGNQPQHF. Here the CDR3 DNA reads TGTGCCAGCAGCTTAGGGCCCCTCGGGTATGGCAATCAGCCCCAGCATTTT.